This passage covers 30 T cell receptor beta chains from one sample sequenced in a study of cytomegalovirus exposure and HLA in healthy donors. The study ran its PCR with 60 Vbeta and 13 Jbeta primers. Data came from immunoSEQ multiplex PCR; TCRdb stores just in-frame clones and leaves some out. The sample has more than 85,000 clones. Sequenced material: PBMCs. The receptors come from a girl aged 10 to 17 in good health and CMV-seropositive.

The chain recombines TRBV21-1 with TRBJ1-2; the table's TRBD1 call for D was not verified on the DNA. TRBV21-1 is labeled a pseudogene. This CDR3 is 17 amino acids long. The CDR3 nucleotides are TGTGCCAGCGCAAACAGGGGCCGGGCTAGAATCGCTCGTGGCTACACCTTC. Translating gives CASANRGRARIARGYTF.

J is TRBJ2-1 and V is TRBV9, with TRBD2 identical over 7 bases. The germline V gene encodes CDR1 SGDLS and CDR2 YYNGEE. V gave up 3 bases and J gave up 2 bases; unmatched junction bases: 8. CDR3 size: 16 residues. The CDR3 here is CASSAGGSGAYNEQFF. CDR3 sequence (DNA): TGTGCCAGCAGCGCCGGGGGGTCGGGGGCCTACAATGAGCAGTTCTTC. The entire variable domain, with the rest obtained from reference TRBV9 and TRBJ2-1, is as follows: DSGVTQTPKHLITATGQRVTLRCSPRSGDLSVYWYQQSLDQGLQFLIQYYNGEERAKGNILERFSAQQFPDLHSELNLSSLELGDSALYFCASSAGGSGAYNEQFFGPGTRLTVL.

V is TRBV9 and J is TRBJ1-4; 9 positions match TRBD1. The length of the CDR3 is 15 residues. Germline CDR1 SGDLS, CDR2 YYNGEE. V trimming: 3 bases; J trimming: 8 bases; junction bases outside the gene matches: 8. CDR3 DNA: TGTGCCAGCAGCGCAACCGGGACAGGGTCCGAAAAACTGTTTTTT. Its protein is CASSATGTGSEKLFF.

CDR3 region: CTSTPIGGYSNQHQHF. CDR3 DNA sequence: TGCACCAGCACCCCGATCGGGGGTTATAGCAATCAGCACCAGCATTTT. This chain uses TRBV1 with TRBJ1-5. TRBV1 is flagged as a pseudogene. The CDR3 runs to 16 residues.

The V and J genes are TRBV7-3 and TRBJ1-1, with 8 bases that match TRBD1. The germline V gene encodes CDR1 SGHTA and CDR2 FQGTGA. V lost 1 base to trimming and J lost 7 bases; unmatched junction nucleotides: 8. The CDR3 contains 15 residues. Here the CDR3 reads CASSLNSRTGSEAFF. CDR3 in DNA: TGTGCCAGCAGCTTAAACTCCCGGACAGGGAGTGAAGCTTTCTTT.

This chain uses TRBV29-1 with TRBJ2-7, with D unclear. This CDR3 spans 12 amino acids. V dropped 6 bases and J dropped 2 bases, with 11 bases sitting between them. CDR1 is SQVTM, CDR2 ANQGSEA, per germline. The CDR3 here is CSVQDTAYEQYF. The CDR3 bases are TGCAGCGTCCAGGATACCGCCTACGAGCAGTACTTC.

The chain is built from TRBV7-9 and TRBJ1-2; D may be TRBD1 (5 bases). V lost 5 bases and J lost 5, with 15 bases in between. Germline V CDR1 and CDR2: SEHNR, FQNEAQ (reference sequence). The CDR3 has 14 amino acids. The CDR3 DNA reads TGTGCCAGCAGCCCCGCCCTGGGGGGTTATGGCTACACCTTC. It codes for CASSPALGGYGYTF.

This chain uses TRBV6-1 with TRBJ2-5; 10 bases align to TRBD2. Losses at the gene ends were 1 base for V and 9 bases for J; bases not matched to a gene: 8. The CDR3 consists of 15 residues. Germline-derived CDR1 and CDR2 are MNHNS and SASEGT. CDR3 coding DNA: TGTGCCAGCAGTGAAGGGTGGGGAGCGGGAGGGGCCCAGTACTTC. This codes for CASSEGWGAGGAQYF.

To note about this clone: The same CDR3 arises from other DNA sequences in this sample as well. The DNA of the CDR3 is TGCGCCAGCAGCCAACACTCGGAGCGGCTAGCCAAAAACATTCAGTACTTC. This encodes CASSQHSERLAKNIQYF. The chain combines TRBV4-1 with TRBJ2-4, with D maybe TRBD2 (5 bases). Germline values: CDR1 MGHRA, CDR2 YSYEKL. Between the trimmed V and J ends, which lost 2 bases and 0 bases, there was a span of 14 bases. The CDR3 consists of 17 residues.

The chain links TRBV13 to TRBJ1-1; 8 bases align to TRBD1. J was trimmed by 6 bases and V by 4 bases; bases with no gene match: 10. This CDR3 has 15 residues. Germline assignment: CDR1 PRHDT and CDR2 FYEKMQ (reference sequence). CDR3 sequence reads: CASSSEGQVGPEAFF. The CDR3 DNA reads as TGTGCCAGCAGCTCAGAGGGACAGGTAGGACCTGAAGCTTTCTTT.

The V and J genes are TRBV6-5 and TRBJ2-1; possible D gene TRBD1, 6 bases. In germline, CDR1 is MNHEY, CDR2 SVGAGI. V lost 5 bases, J lost 9 bases, and 14 bases lay in between. The CDR3 spans 13 residues. The CDR3 DNA reads as TGTGCCAGCAGTGTTCCGTCGACAGGTGAGCAGTTCTTC. As protein: CASSVPSTGEQFF.

The chain employs TRBV29-1 and TRBJ2-3; weak D call: TRBD1 (5 bases). CDR3 length equals 12 residues. The germline V gene has CDR1 SQVTM and CDR2 ANQGSEA. Trimming left V 4 bases short and J 2 bases short, with 7 bases between. This chain's CDR3 is CSVATVTDTQYF. The CDR3 DNA follows: TGCAGCGTTGCGACAGTCACAGATACGCAGTATTTT.

V gene TRBV4-2 combines with J gene TRBJ2-2; D is unclear. Per the germline V gene, CDR1 is LGHNA and CDR2 is YNFKEQ. The CDR3 length is 15 residues. V was cut by 0 bases and J by 6 bases, with 11 bases left in between. CDR3 sequence (DNA): TGTGCCAGCAGCCAAGATTACAGAACACCCGGGGAGCTGTTTTTT. It is translated as CASSQDYRTPGELFF.

The chain joins TRBV9 to TRBJ1-1; 9 nucleotides line up with TRBD1. Germline-derived CDR1 and CDR2 are SGDLS and YYNGEE. Germline trimming cut 2 bases from V and 1 base from J; bases unmatched to any gene: 6. CDR3 length: 16 residues. DNA for the CDR3: TGTGCCAGCAGCGTGGGACAGGGTGGTGGGAACACTGAAGCTTTCTTT. Its translation is CASSVGQGGGNTEAFF.

The gene calls are TRBV4-3 and TRBJ1-2; possibly TRBD1 for D (6 bases). The CDR3 loop spans 14 amino acids. Trimming removed 0 bases at V and 4 bases at J, with 9 bases between. CDR1 and CDR2 from the germline V gene are LGHNA and YSLEER. Here the CDR3 reads CASSQETGTYGYTF. The CDR3 region has the DNA TGCGCCAGCAGCCAAGAAACAGGGACCTATGGCTACACCTTC.

A word on this clone: The germline gene is not matched at one end of the junction; a read error may be the cause. V and J are TRBV7-7 and TRBJ2-1; the D gene is possibly TRBD2 (6 bases). The CDR3 has 14 amino acids. Germline V gene sequence: CDR1 SSHAT, CDR2 FNYEAQ (reference sequence). The CDR3 spells CASSLARGNNEQFF. The CDR3, as DNA: TGTGCTAGCAGCTTAGCCCGGGGGAACAATGAGCAGTTCTTC.

This chain connects TRBV5-1 to TRBJ1-5, with D uncertain. CDR3 size: 13 residues. Germline-derived CDR1 and CDR2 are SGHRS and YFSETQ. V lost 3 bases and J 7 bases, leaving 11 bases between the germline ends. CDR3 in amino acids: CASSYGSGQPQHF. DNA for the CDR3: TGCGCCAGCAGCTACGGGTCGGGGCAGCCCCAGCATTTT.

The chain carries TRBV4-2 and TRBJ2-1; 10 nucleotides agree with TRBD2. The CDR3 is made up of 15 amino acids. J was trimmed by 6 bases and V by 4 bases; bases with no gene match: 6. Germline V CDR1 and CDR2: LGHNA, YNFKEQ. The DNA of the CDR3 is TGTGCCAGCAGCCCCAGCGGGGGGGCCTCCAATGAGCAGTTCTTC. Translation gives CASSPSGGASNEQFF.

The chain has TRBV4-1 and TRBJ2-6; TRBD2 is a possible D gene (5 bases). There are 16 residues in the CDR3. The V end was cut by 8 bases, the J end by 0 bases, with 14 bases between. Germline CDR1 and CDR2: MGHRA and YSYEKL. Here the CDR3 reads CASGGFSASGANVLTF. The CDR3 nucleotides read TGCGCCAGCGGAGGTTTCTCGGCCTCTGGGGCCAACGTCCTGACTTTC.

The chain carries TRBV4-1 and TRBJ2-5; 7 bases map to TRBD2. The length of the CDR3 is 14 residues. Looked up from germline, CDR1 is MGHRA and CDR2 is YSYEKL. The J segment lost 5 bases and the V segment lost 2 bases, leaving 5 bases of the junction unmatched. CDR3 sequence: CASSQRLADETQYF. The CDR3 region has the DNA TGCGCCAGCAGCCAAAGACTAGCCGACGAGACCCAGTACTTC.

The rearrangement uses TRBV6-1 and TRBJ2-7; 10 bases agree with TRBD2. CDR3 length: 13 residues. Germline V gene sequence: CDR1 MNHNS, CDR2 SASEGT. With V trimmed by 11 bases and J by 2 bases, 6 bases remained unmatched. The CDR3 sequence is CALSGGLTYEQYF. For the CDR3, the DNA is TGTGCCCTTAGCGGGGGGCTCACCTACGAGCAGTACTTC.

V is TRBV19 and J is TRBJ1-2; 10 nucleotides agree with TRBD1. CDR3 length: 14 amino acids. With V trimmed by 1 base and J by 8 bases, 4 bases remained unmatched. CDR1 is LNHDA and CDR2 is SQIVND in the germline V gene (reference sequence). The CDR3 region has the DNA TGTGCCAGTAGTATAGTCGGGACAGGGGTAGGCTACACCTTC. Translated, it gives CASSIVGTGVGYTF.

The V call is TRBV7-7, the J call TRBJ2-3, with 10 positions matching TRBD1. The trim removed 0 bases at V and 6 bases at J, leaving 15 bases unmatched. The length of the CDR3 is 19 residues. Per germline, CDR1 SSHAT and CDR2 FNYEAQ (reference sequence). CDR3 loop: CASSLAVGQGQGITDTQYF. DNA of the CDR3: TGTGCCAGCAGCTTAGCCGTGGGGCAGGGACAGGGGATAACGGATACGCAGTATTTT.

The gene calls are TRBV4-1 and TRBJ2-3; tentatively, D is TRBD1 (6 bases). This CDR3 has 15 residues. The germline CDR1 and CDR2 sequences are MGHRA and YSYEKL. V gave up 1 base and J gave up 1 base, with 9 bases separating them. CDR3 nucleotide sequence: TGCGCCAGCAGCCAAGGGGACACACGCACAGATACGCAGTATTTT. Translation: CASSQGDTRTDTQYF.

The rearrangement joins TRBV14 to TRBJ1-2; TRBD1 might be the D (6 bases). Germline CDR1 and CDR2: SGHDN and FVKESK. Trimming left V 2 bases short and J 3 bases short, with 16 bases between. This CDR3 is built from 16 residues. The CDR3 DNA is TGTGCCAGCAGCCAATATCAACTGGCAGGGGACTATGGCTACACCTTC. Its protein product is CASSQYQLAGDYGYTF.

V gene TRBV7-9 combines with J gene TRBJ1-4; TRBD1 matches at 7 bases. This CDR3 is built from 14 residues. V lost 3 bases and J lost 8; bases outside the gene matches: 6. The V gene's germline CDR1 is SEHNR and CDR2 FQNEAQ (reference sequence). The CDR3 reads CASSFTGEREKLFF. The CDR3 coding sequence is TGTGCCAGCAGCTTTACAGGGGAGAGGGAAAAACTGTTTTTT. Full variable domain (missing parts from reference TRBV7-9 and TRBJ1-4): DTGVSQNPRHKITKRGQNVTFRCDPISEHNRLYWYRQTLGQGPEFLTYFQNEAQLEKSRLLSDRFSAERPKGSFSTLEIQRTEQGDSAMYLCASSFTGEREKLFFGSGTQLSVL.

The V gene is TRBV7-2, the J gene TRBJ1-2, with D perhaps matching TRBD1 (6 bases). The V end was cut by 2 bases, the J end by 7 bases, with 17 bases between. CDR1 is SGHTA and CDR2 is FQGNSA in the germline V gene. CDR3 length: 15 amino acids. DNA for the CDR3: TGTGCCAGCAGCTTAAGGGCGGGTACAGGGCCTGGCTACACCTTC. Protein: CASSLRAGTGPGYTF.

The chain uses TRBV5-4 and TRBJ2-1, with no clear D. This CDR3 is 12 amino acids long. CDR1 and CDR2 (germline): SGHNT, YYREEE (reference sequence). Trimming pared 2 bases from V and 9 bases from J, leaving 9 bases between. The CDR3 nucleotides read TGTGCCAGCAGCTTAGCTTTTGGTGAGCAGTTCTTC. It is translated as CASSLAFGEQFF.

The chain joins TRBV6-5 to TRBJ1-6; D is perhaps TRBD1 (5 bases). The CDR3 is made up of 13 amino acids. V was clipped by 5 bases and J by 9 bases, with 11 bases between them. In germline, CDR1 is MNHEY, CDR2 SVGAGI. This chain's CDR3 is CASSPQGGSPLHF. In DNA, the CDR3 is TGTGCCAGCAGTCCTCAGGGAGGTTCACCCCTCCACTTT.

The chain recombines TRBV11-2 with TRBJ2-7; 7 nucleotides align to TRBD1. Germline CDR1 and CDR2: SGHAT and FQNNGV. After removal of 5 bases from V and 3 bases from J, the junction contained 10 bases not matched to a gene. This CDR3 spans 15 amino acids. CDR3 bases: TGTGCCAGCAGCCAAATAGGGGCAGGGGGCTACGAGCAGTACTTC. Protein sequence: CASSQIGAGGYEQYF. The whole variable domain, remainder taken from reference TRBV11-2 and TRBJ2-7, is EAGVAQSPRYKIIEKRQSVAFWCNPISGHATLYWYQQILGQGPKLLIQFQNNGVVDDSQLPKDRFSAERLKGVDSTLKIQPAKLEDSAVYLCASSQIGAGGYEQYFGPGTRLTVT.